This TCR beta chain was identified in a study of blood T cell repertoires in COVID-19. Turning to the study itself: Material from acute and convalescent COVID-19 was sourced from the United States, Italy and Spain. From T cells, B-cell-depleted T cells, or PBMCs came the material, which was cDNA or gDNA.

Germline trimming cut 3 bases from V and 3 bases from J; bases unmatched to any gene: 9. The CDR3 is 16 amino acids. Per germline, CDR1 SGHTA and CDR2 FQGNSA. Authors' analysis steps: Reference gene primer amplification in the assay estimated nucleated cell counts. Some clones are missing from TCRdb's copy, which holds only in-frame ones; the method was immunoSEQ multiplex PCR. V and J calls and clone size are given by that table; D and trimming were obtained from the DNA. Of approximately 160,000 clones in the sample, over 80% were seen once. This sequence originates from a woman in her fifties or sixties with acute or convalescent COVID-19. The chain links TRBV7-2 to TRBJ2-7, with TRBD2 matching 9 bases. Source material: peripheral blood. The CDR3: CASSFGPLAGNYEQYF. In DNA, the CDR3 is TGTGCCAGCAGCTTCGGTCCCCTAGCGGGGAACTACGAGCAGTACTTC.